One and the same sample provided the 10 T cell receptor beta chains below, sequenced in a study of cytomegalovirus exposure and HLA in healthy donors. The PCR ran on 60 Vbeta and 13 Jbeta primers. The repertoire was sequenced with immunoSEQ multiplex PCR; TCRdb's copy has only in-frame clones and lacks some. The table includes under 200,000 clones, approximately 86% detected once. The sample comprised PBMCs. The receptors here all came from a boy younger than 10 in good health and CMV-seronegative.

This clone appeared a few times. In DNA, the CDR3 is TGTGCCAGCAGCTTGGACGGGACTGCAAATGAGCAGTTCTTC. It yields the protein CASSLDGTANEQFF. The chain links TRBV5-4 to TRBJ2-1; weak D call: TRBD2 (6 bases). There are 14 residues in the CDR3. V was cut by 0 bases and J by 7 bases, with 11 bases left in between. Germline V gives CDR1 SGHNT, CDR2 YYREEE (reference sequence).

The rearrangement links TRBV19 to TRBJ1-5, with D perhaps TRBD1 (5 bases). Trimming removed 3 bases from V and 1 base from J, with 13 bases in between. This CDR3 contains 16 residues. The V gene's germline CDR1 is LNHDA and CDR2 SQIVND (reference sequence). CDR3 DNA sequence: TGTGCCAGTAGTATGGGTTCAGGGCAGAGCAATCAGCCCCAGCATTTT. Its protein product is CASSMGSGQSNQPQHF. Filled out from reference TRBV19 and TRBJ1-5, the complete variable domain reads DGGITQSPKYLFRKEGQNVTLSCEQNLNHDAMYWYRQDPGQGLRLIYYSQIVNDFQKGDIAEGYSVSREKKESFPLTVTSAQKNPTAFYLCASSMGSGQSNQPQHFGDGTRLSIL.

This clone was observed a handful of times. The chain is built from TRBV2 and TRBJ1-1, with unresolved D. CDR1 and CDR2 from the germline V gene are SNHLY and FYNNEI. The CDR3 is 12 residues long. Deletions cut 6 bases from V and 11 bases from J, with 16 bases between. Here the CDR3 DNA reads TGTGCCAGCAGGGAGGATCAGGCGGGGGCTTTCTTT. Amino acid sequence: CASREDQAGAFF.

The chain is built from TRBV6-5 and TRBJ2-7; a weak D match, TRBD2 (6 bases). Germline V gives CDR1 MNHEY, CDR2 SVGAGI. The CDR3 is made up of 13 amino acids. The germline V and J ends were trimmed by 6 bases and 1 base, with 10 bases remaining between them. The DNA for the CDR3 is TGTGCCAGCAGGAGGGACTTGTCCTACGAGCAGTACTTC. Protein sequence: CASRRDLSYEQYF.

The chain joins TRBV30 to TRBJ2-4; a weak D match, TRBD1 (7 bases). Trimming pared 5 bases from V and 1 base from J, leaving 9 bases between. Germline CDR1 is GTSNPN and CDR2 is SVGIG (reference sequence). The CDR3 totals 13 residues. The CDR3 region is CAWAGGAKNIQYF. DNA for the CDR3: TGTGCCTGGGCAGGGGGGGCCAAAAACATTCAGTACTTC.

The chain is built from TRBV20-1 and TRBJ1-1; 7 positions agree with TRBD1. The CDR3 runs 11 residues. CDR1 and CDR2 from the germline V gene are DFQATT and SNEGSKA (reference sequence). The ends lost 7 bases at V and 8 bases at J; junction bases unmatched: 7. This chain's CDR3 is CSGPQGGEAFF. As DNA, the CDR3 is TGCAGTGGCCCGCAGGGGGGCGAAGCTTTCTTT.

This chain uses TRBV5-5 with TRBJ1-2; D not certain. There are 14 residues in the CDR3. Germline assignment: CDR1 SGHKS and CDR2 YYEKEE (reference sequence). Trimming pared 0 bases from V and 8 bases from J, leaving 14 bases between. DNA of the CDR3: TGTGCCAGCAGCTTGGTCCCGCCGGGTTTGGGCTACACCTTC. This codes for CASSLVPPGLGYTF. The full variable domain, its missing parts supplied by reference TRBV5-5 and TRBJ1-2, is DAGVTQSPTHLIKTRGQQVTLRCSPISGHKSVSWYQQVLGQGPQFIFQYYEKEERGRGNFPDRFSARQFPNYSSELNVNALLLGDSALYLCASSLVPPGLGYTFGSGTRLTVV.

This clone was recorded once. The J gene is TRBJ2-1, the V gene TRBV7-2; 10 nucleotides align to TRBD1. The CDR3 has 15 amino acids. CDR1 and CDR2 from the germline V gene are SGHTA and FQGNSA. V trimming: 5 bases; J trimming: 12 bases; junction bases outside the gene matches: 13. The DNA for the CDR3 is TGTGCCAGCAGCCCGTCCCGGGACAGGGGCTCGGGGCAGTTCTTC. It specifies CASSPSRDRGSGQFF.

V is TRBV21-1 and J is TRBJ1-1; the DNA was not compared with TRBD1, the D call given in the table. TRBV21-1 is reported as a pseudogene. This CDR3 region has 14 residues. The CDR3, as DNA: TGTGCCAGCAGCACCAAGACAGGGGAGACTGAAGCTTTCTTT. Protein sequence: CASSTKTGETEAFF.

Of note for this clone: A junction end diverges from the germline sequence, so it may reflect a read error. This chain links TRBV7-9 with TRBJ2-2, with 10 positions matching TRBD2. CDR3 length equals 18 residues. From germline, CDR1 is SEHNR and CDR2 FQNEAQ (reference sequence). The CDR3 nucleotides are TGTGCCAGCAGGAGGGGGGGGCTAGCGGGAGCGAAAACCGGGGAGCTGTTTTTT. This sequence encodes CASRRGGLAGAKTGELFF.